This passage covers 28 T cell receptor beta chains from one sample sequenced in a study of PD-L1 blockade in urothelial cancer. Time point denoted: pretreatment peripheral blood. The table came from immunoSEQ multiplex PCR; TCRdb's copy has only in-frame clones and leaves some out. The sample lists 70,000 to 100,000 clones; 84% were seen once. The sequences come from PBMCs, collected around atezolizumab (anti-PD-L1) treatment. These receptors all stem from a man aged 55 to 70 with urothelial cancer.

The gene calls are TRBV7-6 and TRBJ1-6; D gene unclear. V gave up 5 bases and J gave up 4 bases, with 12 bases separating them. The germline gives CDR1 SGHVS, CDR2 FNYEAQ. The CDR3 spans 15 residues. This CDR3 is CASSQMTRYNSPLHF. The CDR3 nucleotides read TGTGCCAGCAGCCAGATGACAAGATATAATTCACCCCTCCACTTT.

CDR3 protein: CASSGTGGYAFF. CDR3 DNA: TGTGCCAGCAGCGGGACAGGGGGTTATGCTTTCTTT. V usage is TRBV2 and J usage is TRBJ1-1, with 11 bases that match TRBD1. The germline V gene has CDR1 SNHLY and CDR2 FYNNEI. The CDR3 spans 12 residues. V was clipped by 6 bases and J by 11 bases; unmatched bases: 5. Looking up the rest from reference TRBV2 and TRBJ1-1 gives the full variable domain: EPEVTQTPSHQVTQMGQEVILRCVPISNHLYFYWYRQILGQKVEFLVSFYNNEISEKSEIFDDQFSVERPDGSNFTLKIRSTKLEDSAMYFCASSGTGGYAFFGQGTRLTVV.

The chain carries TRBV11-2 and TRBJ2-3, with D possibly TRBD2 on 5 matching bases. Trimming removed 3 bases at V and 0 bases at J, with 7 bases between. Germline-derived CDR1 and CDR2 are SGHAT and FQNNGV. The CDR3 spans 14 residues. The CDR3 region is CASSFSGSTDTQYF. The CDR3 bases are TGTGCCAGCAGCTTTTCGGGGAGCACAGATACGCAGTATTTT. The full variable domain, with the rest looked up from reference TRBV11-2 and TRBJ2-3, is EAGVAQSPRYKIIEKRQSVAFWCNPISGHATLYWYQQILGQGPKLLIQFQNNGVVDDSQLPKDRFSAERLKGVDSTLKIQPAKLEDSAVYLCASSFSGSTDTQYFGPGTRLTVL.

This sequence joins TRBV30 and TRBJ2-7; 12 nucleotides match TRBD2. There are 16 residues in the CDR3. Trimming removed 1 base from V and 6 bases from J; junction bases left unmatched: 10. Germline CDR1 reads GTSNPN; CDR2 reads SVGIG (reference sequence). The CDR3 region is CAWSGPSGGVKGEQYF. In nucleotides, the CDR3 is TGTGCCTGGAGTGGACCTAGCGGGGGGGTCAAGGGCGAGCAGTACTTC.

This clone has just one count. The V gene is TRBV5-1, the J gene TRBJ2-5; the D gene is possibly TRBD1 (5 bases). Deletions cut 1 base from V and 5 bases from J, with 6 bases between. The CDR3 spans 12 residues. Germline V CDR1 and CDR2: SGHRS, YFSETQ. CDR3 nucleotide sequence: TGCGCCAGCAGCTTGAACAGGGAGACCCAGTACTTC. Translated: CASSLNRETQYF.

The V and J genes are TRBV10-3 and TRBJ1-2; D might be TRBD1 (5 bases). The ends were cut back, 8 bases at V and 8 bases at J, with 21 bases in the middle. The V gene's germline CDR1 is ENHRY and CDR2 SYGVKD. This CDR3 region has 14 residues. CDR3 nucleotide sequence: TGTGCCATCGGCGGGGGGAGGGGCCTGGGAGGCTACACCTTC. This encodes CAIGGGRGLGGYTF.

The gene calls are TRBV7-7 and TRBJ2-2; 7 bases line up with TRBD2. Germline CDR1 SSHAT, CDR2 FNYEAQ (reference sequence). The CDR3 is made up of 14 amino acids. The V segment lost 6 bases and the J segment 1 base; nucleotides outside the gene matches: 2. The CDR3 DNA reads TGTGCCAGCAGGGCTAGCGGGAACACCGGGGAGCTGTTTTTT. Translated, it gives CASRASGNTGELFF.

V gene TRBV7-9 combines with J gene TRBJ2-2, with TRBD2 as a possible D gene (5 bases). The germline V and J ends were trimmed by 6 bases and 3 bases, with 11 bases remaining between them. The V gene's germline CDR1 is SEHNR and CDR2 FQNEAQ (reference sequence). The CDR3 runs to 14 residues. The CDR3 spells CASRRDGDTGELFF. Here the CDR3 DNA reads TGTGCCAGCAGGCGAGACGGGGACACCGGGGAGCTGTTTTTT. The entire variable domain, with the rest obtained from reference TRBV7-9 and TRBJ2-2, is as follows: DTGVSQNPRHKITKRGQNVTFRCDPISEHNRLYWYRQTLGQGPEFLTYFQNEAQLEKSRLLSDRFSAERPKGSFSTLEIQRTEQGDSAMYLCASRRDGDTGELFFGEGSRLTVL.

The chain joins TRBV7-9 to TRBJ1-1; D not resolved. The V gene lost 5 bases and the J gene lost 0 bases, with 7 bases spanning the gap. The CDR3 sequence is 13 residues long. Germline V gives CDR1 SEHNR, CDR2 FQNEAQ (reference sequence). The CDR3 DNA reads TGTGCCAGCAGCGCCACTTTGAACACTGAAGCTTTCTTT. Its protein is CASSATLNTEAFF. The full variable domain, rest sourced from reference TRBV7-9 and TRBJ1-1, is DTGVSQNPRHKITKRGQNVTFRCDPISEHNRLYWYRQTLGQGPEFLTYFQNEAQLEKSRLLSDRFSAERPKGSFSTLEIQRTEQGDSAMYLCASSATLNTEAFFGQGTRLTVV.

CDR3 amino acids: CASSPQRGSSYNEQFF. Here the CDR3 DNA reads TGTGCCAGCAGCCCCCAACGAGGAAGCTCCTACAATGAGCAGTTCTTC. This chain joins TRBV7-9 and TRBJ2-1; D not certain. V lost 5 bases to trimming and J lost 0 bases, with 14 bases between them. The germline CDR1 and CDR2 sequences are SEHNR and FQNEAQ (reference sequence). The CDR3 is made up of 16 amino acids.

V gene TRBV29-1 combines with J gene TRBJ2-2, with a tentative D call TRBD2 (6 bases). V lost 4 bases, J lost 4 bases, and 10 bases lay in between. CDR1 and CDR2 from the germline V gene are SQVTM and ANQGSEA. The CDR3 covers 13 residues. CDR3 sequence reads: CSVVIGGTGELFF. The CDR3 nucleotides are TGCAGCGTTGTGATCGGGGGCACCGGGGAGCTGTTTTTT.

V gene TRBV19 combines with J gene TRBJ2-1, with 13 positions matching TRBD2. The V segment lost 4 bases and the J segment 0 bases; nucleotides outside the gene matches: 3. Germline lookup yields CDR1 LNHDA and CDR2 SQIVND (reference sequence). There are 17 residues in the CDR3. The CDR3 bases are TGTGCCAGTAGTAGGGGACTAGCGGGGAGCTCCTACAATGAGCAGTTCTTC. As protein: CASSRGLAGSSYNEQFF.

This chain links TRBV7-9 with TRBJ2-5; D remains ambiguous. The CDR3 spans 13 residues. The germline V gene encodes CDR1 SEHNR and CDR2 FQNEAQ (reference sequence). Trimming took off 3 bases at V and 1 base at J, with 6 bases between the two ends. In DNA form, the CDR3 reads TGTGCCAGCAGCTTCCGGGTCCAAGAGACCCAGTACTTC. Its protein product is CASSFRVQETQYF.

This clone came up a few times. This chain links TRBV5-1 with TRBJ2-7; 8 positions agree with TRBD1. J lost 5 bases, V lost 0 bases, and 4 bases had no gene match. CDR1 and CDR2 from the germline V gene are SGHRS and YFSETQ. The CDR3 sequence is 14 residues long. This CDR3 is CASSLGQGIHEQYF. CDR3 in DNA: TGCGCCAGCAGCTTGGGACAGGGGATCCACGAGCAGTACTTC.

The rearrangement joins TRBV9 to TRBJ1-3; D call uncertain. Germline assignment: CDR1 SGDLS and CDR2 YYNGEE. The CDR3 is 13 amino acids. Trimming removed 0 bases at V and 4 bases at J, with 5 bases between. The CDR3 DNA is TGTGCCAGCAGCGTAGAGGAGGGAAACACCATATATTTT. It is translated as CASSVEEGNTIYF.

The chain links TRBV27 to TRBJ1-1; TRBD1 matches at 7 bases. CDR3 size: 16 residues. With 3 bases clipped from V and 0 bases from J, the junction kept 7 bases outside the gene matches. CDR1 is MNHEY and CDR2 is SMNVEV in the germline V gene (reference sequence). The DNA for the CDR3 is TGTGCCAGCAGTTTTTCGACAGGGAGTATGAACACTGAAGCTTTCTTT. It encodes CASSFSTGSMNTEAFF.

The V gene is TRBV6-1, the J gene TRBJ2-1; 11 nucleotides match TRBD2. The V gene's germline CDR1 is MNHNS and CDR2 SASEGT. Trimming removed 8 bases from V and 7 bases from J; junction bases left unmatched: 10. The CDR3 is 15 amino acids. Here the CDR3 reads CASQSLAGVLNEQFF. CDR3 bases: TGTGCCAGCCAATCACTAGCGGGAGTTCTGAATGAGCAGTTCTTC.

This clone was seen only once. V usage is TRBV7-2 and J usage is TRBJ2-3; 13 bases agree with TRBD2. Germline V gives CDR1 SGHTA, CDR2 FQGNSA. CDR3 size: 19 residues. Losses at the gene ends were 1 base for V and 0 bases for J; bases not matched to a gene: 7. The CDR3 protein is CASSLVGLAGASSTDTQYF. CDR3 nucleotides: TGTGCCAGCAGCTTAGTAGGACTAGCGGGAGCTTCTAGCACAGATACGCAGTATTTT.

This rearrangement joins TRBV15 to TRBJ1-3; 8 nucleotides align to TRBD1. Germline V gene sequence: CDR1 LNHNV, CDR2 YYDKDF (reference sequence). V gave up 0 bases and J gave up 1 base; unmatched junction bases: 2. CDR3 length: 16 amino acids. The CDR3 reads CATSRDTGGSGNTIYF. The CDR3 nucleotides are TGTGCCACCAGCAGAGACACAGGGGGGTCTGGAAACACCATATATTTT.

This chain links TRBV27 with TRBJ2-3, with a weak D call TRBD2 (7 bases). CDR3 size: 14 residues. Germline values: CDR1 MNHEY, CDR2 SMNVEV (reference sequence). V shed 8 bases and J shed 3 bases, with 15 bases lying between them. CDR3 sequence: CASGKGGFTDTQYF. CDR3 DNA: TGTGCCAGCGGTAAGGGGGGGTTTACAGATACGCAGTATTTT.

The chain carries TRBV27 and TRBJ2-7, with 8 bases fitting TRBD1. Per the germline V gene, CDR1 is MNHEY and CDR2 is SMNVEV (reference sequence). With V trimmed by 0 bases and J by 3 bases, 7 bases remained unmatched. The CDR3 loop spans 16 amino acids. CDR3 amino acids: CASSLSGTGPFYEQYF. DNA of the CDR3: TGTGCCAGCAGTTTATCCGGGACAGGACCCTTCTACGAGCAGTACTTC.

The chain links TRBV5-1 to TRBJ2-1, with 9 bases aligning to TRBD2. The CDR3 has 16 residues. V gave up 0 bases and J gave up 3 bases; unmatched junction bases: 4. Per the germline V gene, CDR1 is SGHRS and CDR2 is YFSETQ. CDR3 coding DNA: TGCGCCAGCAGCTTGGTGGCAGCGGGGGGCTACAATGAGCAGTTCTTC. This sequence encodes CASSLVAAGGYNEQFF. Full variable domain (remainder filled in from reference TRBV5-1 and TRBJ2-1): KAGVTQTPRYLIKTRGQQVTLSCSPISGHRSVSWYQQTPGQGLQFLFEYFSETQRNKGNFPGRFSGRQFSNSRSEMNVSTLELGDSALYLCASSLVAAGGYNEQFFGPGTRLTVL.

The rearrangement links TRBV27 to TRBJ2-5; 8 positions agree with TRBD1. The V and J ends lost 6 bases and 2 bases, in that order; junction bases with no gene match: 8. Germline V CDR1 and CDR2: MNHEY, SMNVEV (reference sequence). The CDR3 has 15 amino acids. In DNA form, the CDR3 reads TGTGCCAGCAGCCCACAGGGGGTGCTACAAGAGACCCAGTACTTC. Translation gives CASSPQGVLQETQYF.

The CDR3, as DNA: TGCGCCAGCAGCCAAGACGAGCGTGATACCTACGAGCAGTACTTC. Translation: CASSQDERDTYEQYF. The chain joins TRBV4-3 to TRBJ2-7; D is unresolved. Germline lookup yields CDR1 LGHNA and CDR2 YSLEER. CDR3 length equals 15 residues. V lost 0 bases and J 2 bases, leaving 11 bases between the germline ends.

V and J are TRBV6-4 and TRBJ2-2; 7 bases align to TRBD1. V lost 6 bases, J lost 3 bases, and 4 bases stayed unmatched. CDR1 MRHNA and CDR2 SNTAGT come from the germline V gene. This CDR3 spans 14 amino acids. The CDR3 DNA follows: TGTGCCAGCAGGGGACAGTCCTACACCGGGGAGCTGTTTTTT. Translation gives CASRGQSYTGELFF.

The chain's CDR3 is CASSIGFSSGANVLTF. DNA for the CDR3: TGTGCCAGTAGTATTGGCTTCTCCTCTGGGGCCAACGTCCTGACTTTC. The V and J genes are TRBV19 and TRBJ2-6; no firm D call. The CDR3 consists of 16 residues. V was cut by 3 bases and J by 0 bases, with 9 bases left in between. Germline-derived CDR1 and CDR2 are LNHDA and SQIVND (reference sequence).

The CDR3 sequence: CASGRTGGQETQYF. The CDR3 DNA is TGCGCCAGCGGGAGGACTGGGGGGCAAGAGACCCAGTACTTC. This chain joins TRBV4-1 and TRBJ2-5, with TRBD2 as a possible D gene (6 bases). This CDR3 is 14 amino acids long. The germline V gene has CDR1 MGHRA and CDR2 YSYEKL. V gave up 8 bases and J gave up 2 bases, with 15 bases separating them.

Only one count was recorded for this clone. The V gene is TRBV19, the J gene TRBJ2-3; 9 nucleotides line up with TRBD1. Trimming cost V 9 bases and J 4 bases; bases outside gene matches: 8. The CDR3 contains 14 residues. CDR1 is LNHDA and CDR2 is SQIVND in the germline V gene (reference sequence). CDR3 coding DNA: TGTGCCAGCCGCCGGGACAGGGCTGCAGATACGCAGTATTTT. It is translated as CASRRDRAADTQYF.